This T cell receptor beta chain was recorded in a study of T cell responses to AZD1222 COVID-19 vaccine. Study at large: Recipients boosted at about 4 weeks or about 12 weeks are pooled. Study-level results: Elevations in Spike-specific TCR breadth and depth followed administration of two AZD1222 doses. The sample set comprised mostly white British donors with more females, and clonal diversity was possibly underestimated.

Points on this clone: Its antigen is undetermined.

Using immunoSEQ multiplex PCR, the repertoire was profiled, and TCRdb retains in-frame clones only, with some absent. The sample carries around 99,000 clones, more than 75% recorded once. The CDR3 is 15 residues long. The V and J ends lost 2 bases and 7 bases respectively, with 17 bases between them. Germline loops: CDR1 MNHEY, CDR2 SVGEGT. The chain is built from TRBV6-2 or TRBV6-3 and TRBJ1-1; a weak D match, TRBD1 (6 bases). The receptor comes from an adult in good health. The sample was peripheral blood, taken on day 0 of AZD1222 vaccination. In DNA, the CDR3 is TGTGCCAGCAGTTACCTCGGTGGGGGGCAAGGTGAAGCTTTCTTT. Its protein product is CASSYLGGGQGEAFF.